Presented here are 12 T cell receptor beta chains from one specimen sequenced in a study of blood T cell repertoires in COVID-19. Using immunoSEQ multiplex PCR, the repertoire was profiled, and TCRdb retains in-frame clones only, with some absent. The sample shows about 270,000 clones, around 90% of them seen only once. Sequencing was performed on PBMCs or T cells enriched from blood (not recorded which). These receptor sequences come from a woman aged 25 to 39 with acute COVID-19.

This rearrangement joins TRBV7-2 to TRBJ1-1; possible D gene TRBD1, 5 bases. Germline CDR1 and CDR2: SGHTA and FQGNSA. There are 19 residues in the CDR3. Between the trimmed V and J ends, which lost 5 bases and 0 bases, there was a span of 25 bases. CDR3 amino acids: CASSPKIAGLGGLNTEAFF. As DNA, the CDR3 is TGTGCCAGCAGCCCGAAGATCGCAGGGCTGGGGGGGTTGAACACTGAAGCTTTCTTT. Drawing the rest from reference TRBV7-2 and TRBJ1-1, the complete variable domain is GAGVSQSPSNKVTEKGKDVELRCDPISGHTALYWYRQSLGQGLEFLIYFQGNSAPDKSGLPSDRFSAERTGGSVSTLTIQRTQQEDSAVYLCASSPKIAGLGGLNTEAFFGQGTRLTVV.

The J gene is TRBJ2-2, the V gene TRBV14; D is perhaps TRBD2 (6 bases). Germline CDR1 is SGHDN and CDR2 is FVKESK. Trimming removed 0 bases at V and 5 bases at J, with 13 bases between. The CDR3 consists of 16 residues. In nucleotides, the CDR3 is TGTGCCAGCAGCCAAGATGGAGGGGTTGAGACCGGGGAGCTGTTTTTT. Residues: CASSQDGGVETGELFF.

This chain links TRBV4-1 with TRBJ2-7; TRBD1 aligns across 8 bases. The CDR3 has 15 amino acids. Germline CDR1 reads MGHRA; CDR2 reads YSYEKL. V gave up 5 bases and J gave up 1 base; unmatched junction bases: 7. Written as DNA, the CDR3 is TGCGCCAGCAGCGCCCGGGACAGGCAATCCTACGAGCAGTACTTC. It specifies CASSARDRQSYEQYF.

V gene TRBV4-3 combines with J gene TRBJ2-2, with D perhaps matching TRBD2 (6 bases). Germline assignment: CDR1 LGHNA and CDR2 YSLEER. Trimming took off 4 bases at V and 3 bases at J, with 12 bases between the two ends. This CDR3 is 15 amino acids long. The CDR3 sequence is CASSLSREDTGELFF. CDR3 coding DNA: TGCGCCAGCAGCCTAAGTAGGGAGGACACCGGGGAGCTGTTTTTT.

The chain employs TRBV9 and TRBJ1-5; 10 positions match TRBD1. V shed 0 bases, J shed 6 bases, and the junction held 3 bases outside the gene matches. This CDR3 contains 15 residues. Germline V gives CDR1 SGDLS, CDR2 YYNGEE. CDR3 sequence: CASSVEGQGIQPQHF. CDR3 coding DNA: TGTGCCAGCAGCGTAGAGGGACAGGGGATTCAGCCCCAGCATTTT.

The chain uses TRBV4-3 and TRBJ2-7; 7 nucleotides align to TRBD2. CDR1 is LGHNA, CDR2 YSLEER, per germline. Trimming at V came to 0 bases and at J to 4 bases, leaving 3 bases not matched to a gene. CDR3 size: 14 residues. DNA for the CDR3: TGCGCCAGCAGCCAAGAACGGGGGGTTTACGAGCAGTACTTC. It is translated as CASSQERGVYEQYF.

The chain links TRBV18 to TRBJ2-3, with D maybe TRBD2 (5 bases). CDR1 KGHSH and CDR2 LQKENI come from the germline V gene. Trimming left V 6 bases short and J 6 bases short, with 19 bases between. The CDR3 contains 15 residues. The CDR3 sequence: CASSPRDNQVDTQYF. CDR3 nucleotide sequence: TGTGCCAGCTCTCCTCGGGATAACCAAGTGGATACGCAGTATTTT.

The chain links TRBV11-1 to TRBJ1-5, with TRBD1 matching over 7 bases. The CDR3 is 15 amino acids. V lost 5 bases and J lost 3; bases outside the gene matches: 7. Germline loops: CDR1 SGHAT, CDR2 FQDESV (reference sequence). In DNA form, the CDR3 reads TGTGCCAGCAGCCTGGGACAGCAAGACAATCAGCCCCAGCATTTT. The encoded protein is CASSLGQQDNQPQHF.

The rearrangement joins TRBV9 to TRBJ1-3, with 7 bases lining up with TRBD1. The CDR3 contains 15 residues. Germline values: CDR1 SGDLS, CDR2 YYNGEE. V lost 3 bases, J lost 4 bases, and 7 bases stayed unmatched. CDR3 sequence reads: CASSAETGSGNTIYF. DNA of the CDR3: TGTGCCAGCAGCGCAGAGACAGGGAGCGGAAACACCATATATTTT.

The CDR3 loop reads CASSPGHVGGGELFF. The DNA of the CDR3 is TGTGCCAGCAGCCCGGGACACGTCGGCGGCGGGGAGCTGTTTTTT. The V and J genes are TRBV7-3 and TRBJ2-2; the D gene is possibly TRBD1 (6 bases). Germline CDR1 is SGHTA and CDR2 is FQGTGA. The CDR3 is 15 residues long. Between the trimmed V and J ends, which lost 5 bases and 7 bases, there was a span of 17 bases.

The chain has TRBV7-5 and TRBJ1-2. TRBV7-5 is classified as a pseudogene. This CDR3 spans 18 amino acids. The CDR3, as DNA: TGTGTCAGAAGCTTAGATTGCCAGGAGCCCGGAGGGGACTATGGCTACACCTTC. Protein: CVRSLDCQEPGGDYGYTF.

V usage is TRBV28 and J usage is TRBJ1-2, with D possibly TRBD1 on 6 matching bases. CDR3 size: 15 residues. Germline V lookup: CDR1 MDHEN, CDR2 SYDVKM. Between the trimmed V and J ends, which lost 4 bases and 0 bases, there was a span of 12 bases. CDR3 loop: CASSSRRTANYGYTF. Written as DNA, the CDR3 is TGTGCCAGCAGTTCCCGTCGGACAGCTAACTATGGCTACACCTTC.